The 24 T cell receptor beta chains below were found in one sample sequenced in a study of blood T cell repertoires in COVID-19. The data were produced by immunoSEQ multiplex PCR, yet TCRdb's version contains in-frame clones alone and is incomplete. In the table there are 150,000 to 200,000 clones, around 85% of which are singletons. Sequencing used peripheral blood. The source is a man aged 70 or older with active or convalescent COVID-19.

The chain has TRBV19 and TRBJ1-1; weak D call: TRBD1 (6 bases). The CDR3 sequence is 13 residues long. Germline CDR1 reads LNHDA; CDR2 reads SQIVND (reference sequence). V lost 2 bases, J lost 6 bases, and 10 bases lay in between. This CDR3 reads CASSIWEGAEAFF. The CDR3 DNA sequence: TGTGCCAGTAGTATATGGGAGGGGGCTGAAGCTTTCTTT.

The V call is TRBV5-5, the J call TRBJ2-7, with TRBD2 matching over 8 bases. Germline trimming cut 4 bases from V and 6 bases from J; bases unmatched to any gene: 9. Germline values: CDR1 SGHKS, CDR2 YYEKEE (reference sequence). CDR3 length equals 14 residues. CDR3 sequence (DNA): TGTGCCAGCAGCCCCGGGAGGGCGGTTGGCGAGCAGTACTTC. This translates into CASSPGRAVGEQYF. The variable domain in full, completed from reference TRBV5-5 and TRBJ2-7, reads DAGVTQSPTHLIKTRGQQVTLRCSPISGHKSVSWYQQVLGQGPQFIFQYYEKEERGRGNFPDRFSARQFPNYSSELNVNALLLGDSALYLCASSPGRAVGEQYFGPGTRLTVT.

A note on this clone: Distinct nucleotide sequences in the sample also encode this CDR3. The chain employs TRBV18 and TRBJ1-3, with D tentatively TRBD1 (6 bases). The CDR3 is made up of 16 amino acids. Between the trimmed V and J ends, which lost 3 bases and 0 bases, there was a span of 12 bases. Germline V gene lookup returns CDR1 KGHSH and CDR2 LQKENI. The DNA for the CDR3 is TGTGCCAGCTCACCCGGACAGCCGAACTCTGGAAACACCATATATTTT. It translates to CASSPGQPNSGNTIYF.

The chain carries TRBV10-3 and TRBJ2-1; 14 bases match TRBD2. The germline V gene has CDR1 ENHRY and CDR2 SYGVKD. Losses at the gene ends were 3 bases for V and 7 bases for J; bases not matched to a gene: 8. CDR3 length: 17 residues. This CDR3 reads CAISDGLAGGKRNEQFF. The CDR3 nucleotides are TGTGCCATCAGTGATGGACTAGCGGGAGGTAAACGGAATGAGCAGTTCTTC.

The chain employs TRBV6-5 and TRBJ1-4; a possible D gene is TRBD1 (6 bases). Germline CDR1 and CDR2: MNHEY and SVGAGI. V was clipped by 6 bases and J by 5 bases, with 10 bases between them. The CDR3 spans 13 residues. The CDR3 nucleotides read TGTGCCAGCAGGAGACAGGTGAATGAAAAACTGTTTTTT. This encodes CASRRQVNEKLFF.

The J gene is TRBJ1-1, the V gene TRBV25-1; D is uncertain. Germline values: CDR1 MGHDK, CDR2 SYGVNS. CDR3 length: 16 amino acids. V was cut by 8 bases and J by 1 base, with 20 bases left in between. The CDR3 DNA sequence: TGTGCCAGCTACCCCTCCGGAGCCCGGGGGAACACTGAAGCTTTCTTT. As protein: CASYPSGARGNTEAFF.

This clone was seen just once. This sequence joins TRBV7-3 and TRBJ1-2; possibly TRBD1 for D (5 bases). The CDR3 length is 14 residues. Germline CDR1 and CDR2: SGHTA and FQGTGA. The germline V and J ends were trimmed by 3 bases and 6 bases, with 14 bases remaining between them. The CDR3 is CASSLAGEADGYTF. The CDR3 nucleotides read TGTGCCAGCAGCTTGGCGGGGGAAGCGGATGGCTACACCTTC. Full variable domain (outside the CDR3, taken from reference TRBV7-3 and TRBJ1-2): GAGVSQTPSNKVTEKGKYVELRCDPISGHTALYWYRQSLGQGPEFLIYFQGTGAADDSGLPNDRFFAVRPEGSVSTLKIQRTERGDSAVYLCASSLAGEADGYTFGSGTRLTVV.

CDR3 sequence: CASSPGTGEEQYF. In DNA form, the CDR3 reads TGTGCCAGCTCACCCGGGACAGGGGAAGAGCAGTACTTC. The V call is TRBV18, the J call TRBJ2-7; 10 positions agree with TRBD1. Germline V gene lookup returns CDR1 KGHSH and CDR2 LQKENI. The CDR3 is 13 amino acids. Trimming took 3 bases from V and 7 from J; bases not matched to a gene: 3.

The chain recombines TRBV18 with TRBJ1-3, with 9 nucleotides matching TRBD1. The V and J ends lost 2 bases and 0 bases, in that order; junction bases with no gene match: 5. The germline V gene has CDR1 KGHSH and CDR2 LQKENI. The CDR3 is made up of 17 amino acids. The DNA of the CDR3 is TGTGCCAGCTCACCATCCCTGACAGGGGGCTCTGGAAACACCATATATTTT. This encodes CASSPSLTGGSGNTIYF.

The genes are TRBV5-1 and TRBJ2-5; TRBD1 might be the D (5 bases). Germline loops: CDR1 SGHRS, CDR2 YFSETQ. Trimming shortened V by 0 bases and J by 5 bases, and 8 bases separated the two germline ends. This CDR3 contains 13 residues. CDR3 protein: CASSLGTPETQYF. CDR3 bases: TGCGCCAGCAGCTTGGGGACACCTGAGACCCAGTACTTC.

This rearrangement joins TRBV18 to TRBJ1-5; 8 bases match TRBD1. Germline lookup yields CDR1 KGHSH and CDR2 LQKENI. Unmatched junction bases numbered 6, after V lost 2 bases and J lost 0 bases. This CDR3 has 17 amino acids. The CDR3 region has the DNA TGTGCCAGCTCACCAAGCGGGGACAGGTCTAGCAATCAGCCCCAGCATTTT. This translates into CASSPSGDRSSNQPQHF.

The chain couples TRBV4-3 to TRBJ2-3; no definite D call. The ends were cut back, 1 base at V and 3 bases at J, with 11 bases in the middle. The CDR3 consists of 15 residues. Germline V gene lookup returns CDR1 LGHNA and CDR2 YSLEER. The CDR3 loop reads CASSQVGSNTDTQYF. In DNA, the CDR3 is TGCGCCAGCAGCCAAGTGGGCAGTAATACAGATACGCAGTATTTT.

The CDR3 is CASSSLRRGSEDTQYF. CDR3 nucleotide sequence: TGTGCCAGCAGTTCTCTACGGAGGGGATCGGAAGATACGCAGTATTTT. The rearrangement links TRBV28 to TRBJ2-3; perhaps TRBD2 as D (6 bases). Per germline, CDR1 MDHEN and CDR2 SYDVKM. The germline V and J ends were trimmed by 4 bases and 5 bases, with 19 bases remaining between them. The CDR3 has 16 amino acids.

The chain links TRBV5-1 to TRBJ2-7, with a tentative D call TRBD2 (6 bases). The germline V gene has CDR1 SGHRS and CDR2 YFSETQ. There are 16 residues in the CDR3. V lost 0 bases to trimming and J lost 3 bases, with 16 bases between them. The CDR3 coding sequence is TGCGCCAGCAGCTTGGTTGGGGGATCGGGACTCTACGAGCAGTACTTC. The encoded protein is CASSLVGGSGLYEQYF.

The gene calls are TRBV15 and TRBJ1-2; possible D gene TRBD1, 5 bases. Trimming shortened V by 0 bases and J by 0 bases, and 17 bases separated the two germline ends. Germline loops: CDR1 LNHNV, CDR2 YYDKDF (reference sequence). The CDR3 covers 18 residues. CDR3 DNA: TGTGCCACCAGCAGAGATGTTCGCAGGGATGTAACTAACTATGGCTACACCTTC. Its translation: CATSRDVRRDVTNYGYTF. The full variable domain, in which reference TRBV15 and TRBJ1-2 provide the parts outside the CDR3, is DAMVIQNPRYQVTQFGKPVTLSCSQTLNHNVMYWYQQKSSQAPKLLFHYYDKDFNNEADTPDNFQSRRPNTSFCFLDIRSPGLGDTAMYLCATSRDVRRDVTNYGYTFGSGTRLTVV.

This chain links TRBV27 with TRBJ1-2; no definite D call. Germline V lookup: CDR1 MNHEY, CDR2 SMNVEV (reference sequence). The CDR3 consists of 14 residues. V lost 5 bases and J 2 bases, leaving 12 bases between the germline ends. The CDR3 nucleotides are TGTGCCAGCAGTCCAGTGAGGCCCAACTATGGCTACACCTTC. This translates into CASSPVRPNYGYTF.

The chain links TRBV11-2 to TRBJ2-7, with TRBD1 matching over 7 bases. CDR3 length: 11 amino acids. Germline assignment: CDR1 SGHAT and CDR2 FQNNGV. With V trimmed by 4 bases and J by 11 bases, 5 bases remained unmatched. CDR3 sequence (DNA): TGTGCCAGCAGCTCCCGGGACAGAGAGTACTTC. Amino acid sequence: CASSSRDREYF.

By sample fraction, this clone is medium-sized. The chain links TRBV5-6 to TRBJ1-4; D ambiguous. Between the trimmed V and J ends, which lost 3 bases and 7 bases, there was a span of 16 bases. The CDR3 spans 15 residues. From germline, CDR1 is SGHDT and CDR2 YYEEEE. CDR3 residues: CASSSYYLSGEKLFF. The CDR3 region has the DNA TGTGCCAGCAGCTCCTACTATCTGAGCGGTGAAAAACTGTTTTTT.

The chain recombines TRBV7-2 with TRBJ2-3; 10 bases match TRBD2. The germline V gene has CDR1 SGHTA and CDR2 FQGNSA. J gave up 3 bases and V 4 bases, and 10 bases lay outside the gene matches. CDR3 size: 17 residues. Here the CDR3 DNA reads TGTGCCAGCAGCTCCCAAAGTACTAGCGGGAAGACAGATACGCAGTATTTT. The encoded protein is CASSSQSTSGKTDTQYF.

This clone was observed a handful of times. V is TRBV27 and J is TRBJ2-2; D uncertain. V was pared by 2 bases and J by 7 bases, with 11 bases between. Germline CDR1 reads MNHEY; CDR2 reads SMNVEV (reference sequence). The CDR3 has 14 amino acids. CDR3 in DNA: TGTGCCAGCAGTTTAAGGTTCCGGGTCGGGGAGCTGTTTTTT. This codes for CASSLRFRVGELFF.

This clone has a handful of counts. Written as DNA, the CDR3 is TGTGCCAGCAGCTTAGTTCGAGGGGGCGATGGCTACACCTTC. It translates to CASSLVRGGDGYTF. The gene calls are TRBV7-8 and TRBJ1-2; 7 nucleotides match TRBD1. J gave up 6 bases and V 1 base, and 5 bases lay outside the gene matches. Germline values: CDR1 SGHVS, CDR2 FQNEAQ. This CDR3 is built from 14 residues.

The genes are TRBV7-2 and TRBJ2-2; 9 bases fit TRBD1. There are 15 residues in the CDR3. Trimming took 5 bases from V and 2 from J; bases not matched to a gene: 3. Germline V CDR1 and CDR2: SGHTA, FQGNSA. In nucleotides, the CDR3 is TGTGCCAGCAGCCTACAGGGGGCTAACACCGGGGAGCTGTTTTTT. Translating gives CASSLQGANTGELFF.

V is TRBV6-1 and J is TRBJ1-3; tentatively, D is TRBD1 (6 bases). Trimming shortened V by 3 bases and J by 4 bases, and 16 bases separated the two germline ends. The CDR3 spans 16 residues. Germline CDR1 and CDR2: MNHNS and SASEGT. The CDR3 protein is CASSEGEQGFGNTIYF. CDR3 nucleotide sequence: TGTGCCAGCAGTGAGGGGGAACAGGGCTTCGGAAACACCATATATTTT.

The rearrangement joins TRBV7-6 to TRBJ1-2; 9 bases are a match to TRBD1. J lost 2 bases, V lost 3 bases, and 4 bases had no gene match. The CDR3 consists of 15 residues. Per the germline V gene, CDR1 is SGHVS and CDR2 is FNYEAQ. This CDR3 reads CASSFGQGLNYGYTF. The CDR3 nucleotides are TGTGCCAGCAGCTTTGGACAGGGGTTAAACTATGGCTACACCTTC.